This entry features one T cell receptor (beta chain) sequence. No antigen is known for it. These data come from a study of T cells in Graves' hyperthyroidism and ophthalmopathy. Study-wide results and limits: Ophthalmopathy onset followed model prediction by a median approximately 6.2 months.

Subjects aged 18 to 65 presented with newly diagnosed hyperthyroidism of less than 2 months' duration. CDR1 and CDR2 from the germline V gene are ENHRY and SYGVKD. This CDR3 has 14 amino acids. Unmatched junction bases numbered 2, after V lost 6 bases and J lost 3 bases. From RNA transcripts, TCR beta CDR3 regions were amplified. An initial round of RT-PCR targeting the TCR CDR3 relied on the HTBI primer set. MiXCR, run by TCRdb on the multiplex PCR reads, gives a single entry per CDR3 protein. The sample includes around 690,000 distinct CDR3 sequences, roughly 17% of them seen just once. V gene TRBV10-3 combines with J gene TRBJ2-2, with TRBD1 identical over 9 bases. The source is a man aged 50-59 years with Graves' hyperthyroidism. Material: blood. The CDR3 bases are TGTGCCATCAGGGACAGGGGTGACACCGGGGAGCTGTTTTTT. Protein product: CAIRDRGDTGELFF.